This T cell receptor beta chain was profiled in a study of T cell repertoires in cytomegalovirus infection. Overall study: Recently identified HLA-C-restricted and well-studied HLA-B-restricted CMV epitopes were used.

A remark on this clonotype: Its antigen is currently unknown.

The CDR3 is 13 residues long. Trimming took 6 bases from V and 6 from J, leaving 11 bases between them. Germline CDR1 and CDR2: MNHEY and SMNVEV (reference sequence). One entry per CDR3 protein results from TCRdb running MiXCR on the reads. This table holds tens of thousands of distinct CDR3 sequences, more than 40% found once. The TCR originated in a human donor in good health (CMV status not recorded). Some clones in this sample may be carry-over from other donors' samples. The specimen was CD8+ T cells from cultured PBMCs, collected from culture after CMV antigen stimulation. The rearrangement uses TRBV27 and TRBJ2-2; D call uncertain. DNA for the CDR3: TGTGCCAGCAGACGGACCTACGCCGGGGAGCTGTTTTTT. Translated: CASRRTYAGELFF.